The 10 T cell receptor beta chains reported below all come from one sample, sequenced in a study of blood T cell repertoires in COVID-19. The assay was immunoSEQ multiplex PCR, and TCRdb's table has in-frame clones only and misses some. Altogether 95,000 to 150,000 clones are present, approximately 88% being singletons, with the ten largest covering 6.5% to 9%. The specimen was peripheral blood. The receptor set was obtained from a man between 45 and 60 years old with acute or convalescent COVID-19.

The genes are TRBV24-1 and TRBJ1-2; D is perhaps TRBD1 (5 bases). Germline CDR1 reads KGHDR; CDR2 reads SFDVKD. The length of the CDR3 is 14 residues. Trimming left V 6 bases short and J 2 bases short, with 12 bases between. CDR3 sequence reads: CATSPAGGNYGYTF. In DNA form, the CDR3 reads TGTGCCACCAGTCCTGCGGGGGGAAACTATGGCTACACCTTC.

V gene TRBV7-9 combines with J gene TRBJ1-1; D is unclear. CDR1 is SEHNR, CDR2 FQNEAQ, per germline (reference sequence). This CDR3 is built from 12 residues. The V gene lost 4 bases and the J gene lost 8 bases, with 11 bases spanning the gap. The CDR3 bases are TGTGCCAGCAGCTCAGTGGGGAGGGAAGCTTTCTTT. It specifies CASSSVGREAFF.

This clone was observed a few times. The V gene is TRBV27, the J gene TRBJ2-1, with 7 bases that match TRBD2. Looked up from germline, CDR1 is MNHEY and CDR2 is SMNVEV (reference sequence). CDR3 length: 16 amino acids. Trimming cost V 0 bases and J 2 bases; bases outside gene matches: 4. CDR3 sequence (DNA): TGTGCCAGCAGTTTATCTCTGCGGGAGCCCTACAATGAGCAGTTCTTC. Translating gives CASSLSLREPYNEQFF.

This chain connects TRBV7-6 to TRBJ1-3; 9 bases map to TRBD1. V lost 2 bases to trimming and J lost 1 base; unmatched junction nucleotides: 15. This CDR3 comprises 20 residues. Per the germline V gene, CDR1 is SGHVS and CDR2 is FNYEAQ. The CDR3 coding sequence is TGTGCCAGCAGCTTAAGTCAGAACAGGGGGCGAGTTGGGTCTGGAAACACCATATATTTT. It specifies CASSLSQNRGRVGSGNTIYF. Complete variable domain (other parts from reference TRBV7-6 and TRBJ1-3): GAGVSQSPRYKVTKRGQDVALRCDPISGHVSLYWYRQALGQGPEFLTYFNYEAQQDKSGLPNDRFSAERPEGSISTLTIQRTEQRDSAMYRCASSLSQNRGRVGSGNTIYFGEGSWLTVV.

The chain uses TRBV2 and TRBJ1-1; D gene uncertain. Germline CDR1 is SNHLY and CDR2 is FYNNEI. Trimming stripped 3 bases from V and 1 base from J, with 6 bases between. The CDR3 consists of 13 residues. The CDR3 is CASSEGPNTEAFF. The CDR3 DNA reads TGTGCCAGCAGTGAGGGCCCGAACACTGAAGCTTTCTTT.

The V call is TRBV9, the J call TRBJ1-4; weak D call: TRBD1 (6 bases). V was trimmed by 4 bases and J by 6 bases, leaving 22 bases between them. The CDR3 sequence is 17 residues long. Germline values: CDR1 SGDLS, CDR2 YYNGEE. CDR3 bases: TGTGCCAGCAGCTACGCGACAGGCGGATTGGGGGATGAAAAACTGTTTTTT. Amino acids: CASSYATGGLGDEKLFF.

The V and J genes are TRBV19 and TRBJ2-1; 7 nucleotides align to TRBD1. In germline, CDR1 is LNHDA, CDR2 SQIVND (reference sequence). Trimming removed 9 bases from V and 4 bases from J; junction bases left unmatched: 6. CDR3 length: 13 residues. The CDR3 loop is CASSRGPYNEQFF. Here the CDR3 DNA reads TGTGCCAGCTCGAGGGGGCCTTACAATGAGCAGTTCTTC.

This clone was picked up a small number of times. The chain uses TRBV5-1 and TRBJ2-1; a weak D match, TRBD1 (6 bases). This CDR3 comprises 15 residues. Germline V gives CDR1 SGHRS, CDR2 YFSETQ. V lost 1 base and J 9 bases, leaving 17 bases between the germline ends. CDR3 sequence reads: CASSLSQGKSGEQFF. CDR3 in DNA: TGCGCCAGCAGCTTGTCCCAGGGGAAAAGTGGTGAGCAGTTCTTC. Together with reference TRBV5-1 and TRBJ2-1, the CDR3 gives the full variable domain: KAGVTQTPRYLIKTRGQQVTLSCSPISGHRSVSWYQQTPGQGLQFLFEYFSETQRNKGNFPGRFSGRQFSNSRSEMNVSTLELGDSALYLCASSLSQGKSGEQFFGPGTRLTVL.

The chain is built from TRBV3-1 (or the pseudogene TRBV3-2) and TRBJ1-2, with TRBD1 identical over 10 bases. With V trimmed by 2 bases and J by 4 bases, 1 base remained unmatched. The germline CDR1 and CDR2 sequences are LGHDT and YNNKEL (reference sequence). The CDR3 loop spans 14 amino acids. CDR3 loop: CASSQRDRGYGYTF. The CDR3 nucleotides read TGTGCCAGCAGCCAACGGGACAGGGGCTATGGCTACACCTTC.

The genes are TRBV5-4 and TRBJ1-3; D gene unclear. There are 15 residues in the CDR3. Germline CDR1 is SGHNT and CDR2 is YYREEE (reference sequence). The V end was cut by 1 base, the J end by 1 base, with 9 bases between. Here the CDR3 DNA reads TGTGCCAGCAGCTTGATGGGAGTATCTGGAAACACCATATATTTT. This gives the protein CASSLMGVSGNTIYF.